This T cell receptor (beta chain) came from a study of CXCR3-negative and CXCR3-positive naive CD8 T cells. There are 18 residues in the CDR3. The germline V gene encodes CDR1 SQVTM and CDR2 ANQGSEA. Via 5' RACE with UMI labels, TRB cDNA libraries were prepared. TCRdb reanalyzed the 5' RACE reads, giving one entry per CDR3 protein sequence and no DNA. Its listing shows around 8,000 distinct CDR3 sequences. Measured by frequency, this clonotype is medium-sized. The source is a human donor in good health. Some clones in this sample may be carry-over from other donors' samples. Sequenced sample: naive CXCR3- CD8+ T cells from blood. Subset: CD45RO-CCR7+CD27+CD95- naive CD8+ T cells lacking CXCR3 (TNR3-). J is TRBJ2-1 and V is TRBV29-1; TCRdb indicates TRBD2, and absent DNA this call remains unverified. The CDR3 reads CSVVGRTSGRSSYNEQFF.